A single sample is the source of the 9 T cell receptor beta chains below, sequenced in a study of shared clonotypes between healthy human individuals. Clones were sequenced by immunoSEQ multiplex PCR, and TCRdb holds only the in-frame ones, with some missing. The data show 740,000 or so clones, 73% seen once. Sequencing input: memory CD4+ T cells sorted from blood. Subset denoted: CD45RA-negative fraction. The source is a woman in her twenties or thirties in good health.

This clone was observed many times. This chain joins TRBV5-1 and TRBJ1-2; TRBD1 agrees at 7 bases. V lost 4 bases to trimming and J lost 0 bases; unmatched junction nucleotides: 9. CDR3 length: 16 amino acids. Germline CDR1 and CDR2: SGHRS and YFSETQ. CDR3 DNA sequence: TGCGCCAGCAGCACTTGGACAGGTGAAGCTAACTATGGCTACACCTTC. Residues: CASSTWTGEANYGYTF.

The chain carries TRBV2 and TRBJ2-1; D may be TRBD2 (6 bases). This CDR3 comprises 15 residues. Germline lookup yields CDR1 SNHLY and CDR2 FYNNEI. Trimming took 5 bases from V and 2 from J, leaving 13 bases between them. DNA for the CDR3: TGTGCCAGCAGTCCCCGTAGCGGCCCCTACAATGAGCAGTTCTTC. The encoded protein is CASSPRSGPYNEQFF.

The V and J genes are TRBV15 and TRBJ1-2; 7 nucleotides align to TRBD1. The CDR3 contains 13 residues. The germline CDR1 and CDR2 sequences are LNHNV and YYDKDF (reference sequence). After removal of 3 bases from V and 8 bases from J, the junction contained 6 bases not matched to a gene. The CDR3 coding sequence is TGTGCCACCAGCAGTACTACAGGGGCCGGCTACACCTTC. This sequence encodes CATSSTTGAGYTF.

V is TRBV27 and J is TRBJ2-3; D may match TRBD1 or TRBD2 (6 bases each). V was clipped by 0 bases and J by 5 bases, with 15 bases between them. CDR1 is MNHEY, CDR2 SMNVEV, per germline (reference sequence). The CDR3 is 16 residues long. The CDR3 sequence: CASSLSLGGGGDTQYF. The CDR3 coding sequence is TGTGCCAGCAGTTTATCTCTAGGGGGAGGTGGAGATACGCAGTATTTT.

The chain recombines TRBV29-1 with TRBJ1-1; D is unresolved. The length of the CDR3 is 12 residues. Germline V gene data show CDR1 as SQVTM and CDR2 as ANQGSEA. The V gene lost 3 bases and the J gene lost 3 bases, with 8 bases spanning the gap. CDR3 bases: TGCAGCGTTGACAGATCCCACACTGAAGCTTTCTTT. Amino acid sequence: CSVDRSHTEAFF.

The chain couples TRBV2 to TRBJ2-1; TRBD2 is a possible D gene (6 bases). CDR3 length: 10 residues. CDR1 is SNHLY, CDR2 FYNNEI, per germline. The ends were cut back, 6 bases at V and 12 bases at J, with 9 bases in the middle. The CDR3 here is CASRGGPQFF. Here the CDR3 DNA reads TGTGCCAGCAGGGGAGGACCGCAGTTCTTC.

The V call is TRBV7-9, the J call TRBJ2-5, with 7 bases identical to TRBD2. There are 13 residues in the CDR3. Trimming at V came to 5 bases and at J to 3 bases, leaving 3 bases not matched to a gene. Germline V gives CDR1 SEHNR, CDR2 FQNEAQ (reference sequence). The CDR3 loop is CASSRGSKETQYF. DNA of the CDR3: TGTGCCAGCAGCCGCGGGAGTAAAGAGACCCAGTACTTC.

CDR3 DNA: TGCAGCGGCTCGACAAGTTCGGGCGAGCAGTACTTC. This gives the protein CSGSTSSGEQYF. V is TRBV29-1 and J is TRBJ2-7; D remains unclear. V was trimmed by 7 bases and J by 6 bases, leaving 16 bases between them. The CDR3 consists of 12 residues. CDR1 is SQVTM and CDR2 is ANQGSEA in the germline V gene.

The CDR3 reads CASPTNGTDTQYF. CDR3 coding DNA: TGTGCCAGCCCTACGAACGGCACAGATACGCAGTATTTT. J is TRBJ2-3 and V is TRBV6-5; D gene ambiguous. The CDR3 has 13 residues. V lost 8 bases to trimming and J lost 1 base, with 10 bases between them. Germline CDR1 and CDR2: MNHEY and SVGAGI.